A single sample gave rise to the 23 T cell receptor beta chains below, sequenced in a study of blood T cell repertoires in COVID-19. Only in-frame clones appear in the TCRdb table, and some are missing; sequencing was by immunoSEQ multiplex PCR. This table has under 300,000 clones, around 90% appearing once. Input material: PBMCs or T cells enriched from blood (not recorded which). The receptors come from a woman aged 50 to 60 who had recovered from COVID-19.

A single count supports this clone. The CDR3, as DNA: TGTGCCAGCAGCTTACCCCGACAGGGCTCCTATAATTCACCCCTCCACTTT. This encodes CASSLPRQGSYNSPLHF. The V call is TRBV11-2, the J call TRBJ1-6; 7 bases are shared with TRBD1. V shed 2 bases and J 0 bases; nucleotides not matched to a gene: 4. The CDR3 is 17 residues long. The germline V gene encodes CDR1 SGHAT and CDR2 FQNNGV.

The chain joins TRBV28 to TRBJ1-1; D not resolved. V shed 3 bases and J shed 1 base, with 3 bases lying between them. This CDR3 region has 12 residues. The germline gives CDR1 MDHEN, CDR2 SYDVKM. CDR3 nucleotides: TGTGCCAGCAGTTTCCAGAACACTGAAGCTTTCTTT. It codes for CASSFQNTEAFF.

This clone was counted only a few times. The V gene is TRBV2, the J gene TRBJ1-2; D gene uncertain. Germline V gene data show CDR1 as SNHLY and CDR2 as FYNNEI. The CDR3 runs to 12 residues. Trimming took off 6 bases at V and 4 bases at J, with 9 bases between the two ends. The CDR3 spells CASSEETYGYTF. CDR3 nucleotide sequence: TGTGCCAGCAGCGAGGAAACCTATGGCTACACCTTC. Using reference TRBV2 and TRBJ1-2 for the parts outside the CDR3, the full variable domain is EPEVTQTPSHQVTQMGQEVILRCVPISNHLYFYWYRQILGQKVEFLVSFYNNEISEKSEIFDDQFSVERPDGSNFTLKIRSTKLEDSAMYFCASSEETYGYTFGSGTRLTVV.

About this clone itself: The sample carries other DNA sequences with the same CDR3. The V and J genes are TRBV18 and TRBJ2-5; perhaps TRBD1 as D (6 bases). Germline loops: CDR1 KGHSH, CDR2 LQKENI. V dropped 6 bases and J dropped 1 base, with 9 bases sitting between them. The CDR3 covers 13 residues. The CDR3: CASSSGVQETQYF. CDR3 coding DNA: TGTGCCAGCTCCTCAGGGGTCCAAGAGACCCAGTACTTC.

The chain recombines TRBV7-2 with TRBJ2-5, with a tentative D call TRBD1 (6 bases). Trimming removed 3 bases at V and 4 bases at J, with 15 bases between. Germline CDR1 reads SGHTA; CDR2 reads FQGNSA. The CDR3 covers 15 residues. CDR3: CASSFEVGGRETQYF. CDR3 nucleotides: TGTGCCAGCAGCTTTGAGGTAGGGGGTCGAGAGACCCAGTACTTC.

This clone was picked up a small number of times. The chain combines TRBV5-1 with TRBJ2-5; 9 bases align to TRBD1. CDR3 length: 14 residues. The V and J ends lost 4 bases and 4 bases, in that order; junction bases with no gene match: 5. Germline lookup yields CDR1 SGHRS and CDR2 YFSETQ. The CDR3 spells CASSRTGAAETQYF. The CDR3 bases are TGCGCCAGCAGCAGGACAGGGGCGGCAGAGACCCAGTACTTC.

V gene TRBV7-8 combines with J gene TRBJ2-3; a possible D gene is TRBD2 (5 bases). Germline values: CDR1 SGHVS, CDR2 FQNEAQ. This CDR3 contains 13 residues. V gave up 3 bases and J gave up 4 bases, with 8 bases separating them. CDR3 loop: CASSFGSSDTQYF. The CDR3 DNA sequence: TGTGCCAGCAGCTTTGGGAGTTCAGATACGCAGTATTTT.

V and J are TRBV9 and TRBJ2-2; 7 positions match TRBD1. V trimming: 3 bases; J trimming: 2 bases; junction bases outside the gene matches: 4. The CDR3 is 15 amino acids. CDR1 is SGDLS, CDR2 YYNGEE, per germline. The CDR3 region is CASSAYRGNTGELFF. The CDR3, as DNA: TGTGCCAGCAGCGCGTACAGGGGAAACACCGGGGAGCTGTTTTTT.

CDR3 sequence (DNA): TGTGCCAGCAGTTTATCACAGGGGCCTAGCTCTGGGGCCAACGTCCTGACTTTC. Amino acids: CASSLSQGPSSGANVLTF. V is TRBV28 and J is TRBJ2-6, with 7 bases that match TRBD1. This CDR3 region has 18 residues. The trim removed 1 base at V and 0 bases at J, leaving 6 bases unmatched. Germline loops: CDR1 MDHEN, CDR2 SYDVKM.

With regard to this clone: The same CDR3 can be traced to other DNA sequences in this sample. The chain combines TRBV28 with TRBJ1-6; D gene unclear. Trimming took off 2 bases at V and 10 bases at J, with 6 bases between the two ends. The CDR3 is 12 amino acids. CDR1 and CDR2 from the germline V gene are MDHEN and SYDVKM. This chain's CDR3 is CASSLERSPLHF. CDR3 in DNA: TGTGCCAGCAGTTTAGAACGGTCACCCCTCCACTTT.

In this sample, this clone turned up many times. The chain combines TRBV7-3 with TRBJ2-2; 7 bases are a match to TRBD1. Germline CDR1 reads SGHTA; CDR2 reads FQGTGA. V shed 4 bases, J shed 7 bases, and the junction held 9 bases outside the gene matches. The CDR3 has 15 residues. The CDR3, as DNA: TGTGCCAGCAGCTCGGGGACAGCGCAGGGCGGGGAGCTGTTTTTT. Translated: CASSSGTAQGGELFF. Variable domain in full (rest from reference TRBV7-3 and TRBJ2-2): GAGVSQTPSNKVTEKGKYVELRCDPISGHTALYWYRQSLGQGPEFLIYFQGTGAADDSGLPNDRFFAVRPEGSVSTLKIQRTERGDSAVYLCASSSGTAQGGELFFGEGSRLTVL.

This clone came up once. The V call is TRBV28, the J call TRBJ1-5; 7 bases are shared with TRBD1. This CDR3 is 15 amino acids long. Trimming cost V 6 bases and J 5 bases; bases outside gene matches: 10. The V gene's germline CDR1 is MDHEN and CDR2 SYDVKM. The CDR3 protein is CASSLDREWYQPQHF. CDR3 bases: TGTGCCAGCAGCCTCGACAGGGAATGGTATCAGCCCCAGCATTTT.

V gene TRBV2 combines with J gene TRBJ1-2, with D uncertain. The CDR3 spans 15 residues. The germline V gene has CDR1 SNHLY and CDR2 FYNNEI. V was trimmed by 5 bases and J by 3 bases, leaving 16 bases between them. This CDR3 reads CASSYDKTSDYGYTF. CDR3 bases: TGTGCCAGCAGTTATGACAAGACCTCTGACTATGGCTACACCTTC.

The V and J genes are TRBV12-3 or TRBV12-4 and TRBJ2-3; tentative D call: TRBD2 (6 bases). The CDR3 runs to 13 residues. V dropped 4 bases and J dropped 1 base, with 6 bases sitting between them. Written as DNA, the CDR3 is TGTGCCAGCAGTTCTAGCGGCACAGATACGCAGTATTTT. Residues: CASSSSGTDTQYF.

In nucleotides, the CDR3 is TGTGCCAGTCTGGGGGGACAGAGCTCCTACGAGCAGTACTTC. It is translated as CASLGGQSSYEQYF. The chain couples TRBV7-8 to TRBJ2-7, with D maybe TRBD1 (7 bases). Germline-derived CDR1 and CDR2 are SGHVS and FQNEAQ. The CDR3 extends over 14 amino acids. V was pared by 9 bases and J by 0 bases, with 15 bases between.

This clone appeared a single time. The chain has TRBV28 and TRBJ2-7; D is uncertain. This CDR3 region has 15 residues. V was clipped by 5 bases and J by 5 bases, with 19 bases between them. Germline V gene lookup returns CDR1 MDHEN and CDR2 SYDVKM. The CDR3 loop reads CASSPLADGYNEQYF. The CDR3 region has the DNA TGTGCCAGCAGTCCCCTGGCGGATGGCTACAACGAGCAGTACTTC.

The V gene is TRBV11-3, the J gene TRBJ2-5; possibly TRBD2 for D (6 bases). Between the trimmed V and J ends, which lost 4 bases and 7 bases, there was a span of 16 bases. Germline loops: CDR1 SGHNT, CDR2 YENEEA. CDR3 length: 14 residues. The CDR3 coding sequence is TGTGCCAGCAGCTCGGGAGACACGCGAGGGACCCAGTACTTC. It translates to CASSSGDTRGTQYF. Looking up the rest from reference TRBV11-3 and TRBJ2-5 gives the full variable domain: EAGVVQSPRYKIIEKKQPVAFWCNPISGHNTLYWYLQNLGQGPELLIRYENEEAVDDSQLPKDRFSAERLKGVDSTLKIQPAELGDSAVYLCASSSGDTRGTQYFGPGTRLLVL.

In its sample, this clone was seen a few times. One junction end does not reproduce the germline sequence, and a read error may be involved. The rearrangement joins TRBV27 to TRBJ2-7; 9 bases line up with TRBD2. The CDR3 contains 14 residues. Germline lookup yields CDR1 MNHEY and CDR2 SMNVEV (reference sequence). CDR3 sequence reads: CASSWVLAGAYLDF. CDR3 DNA: TGTGCCAGCAGTTGGGTTTTAGCGGGAGCCTATTTGGACTTC.

The sample holds a few counts of this clone. V usage is TRBV5-6 and J usage is TRBJ2-3, with 8 bases fitting TRBD1. CDR1 and CDR2 (germline): SGHDT, YYEEEE. Trimming at V came to 1 base and at J to 3 bases, leaving 4 bases not matched to a gene. This CDR3 comprises 15 residues. CDR3 loop: CASSLNRGVTDTQYF. The CDR3 DNA reads TGTGCCAGCAGCTTGAACAGGGGGGTAACAGATACGCAGTATTTT.

The rearrangement uses TRBV9 and TRBJ1-1, with 8 bases lining up with TRBD1. The CDR3 has 15 amino acids. Germline V lookup: CDR1 SGDLS, CDR2 YYNGEE. Trimming at V came to 4 bases and at J to 0 bases, leaving 5 bases not matched to a gene. The CDR3 is CASSFRTGLNTEAFF. Here the CDR3 DNA reads TGTGCCAGCAGCTTCCGGACAGGGTTGAACACTGAAGCTTTCTTT.

This rearrangement joins TRBV6-5 to TRBJ1-5; D unresolved. CDR1 and CDR2 from the germline V gene are MNHEY and SVGAGI. CDR3 length: 14 residues. Deletions cut 4 bases from V and 4 bases from J, with 11 bases between. The CDR3 DNA reads TGTGCCAGCAGTTCTGCAAAGACTAATCAGCCCCAGCATTTT. It encodes CASSSAKTNQPQHF.

The gene calls are TRBV4-1 and TRBJ2-1; 9 nucleotides match TRBD2. Germline-derived CDR1 and CDR2 are MGHRA and YSYEKL. V lost 5 bases and J lost 9; bases outside the gene matches: 11. CDR3 length: 15 residues. The CDR3: CASSGGEREEVEQFF. As DNA, the CDR3 is TGCGCCAGCAGCGGTGGGGAGCGGGAGGAGGTTGAGCAGTTCTTC.

The chain recombines TRBV6-2 or TRBV6-3 with TRBJ1-2; 8 nucleotides match TRBD1. The germline gives CDR1 MNHEY, CDR2 SVGEGT. The CDR3 sequence is 19 residues long. Trimming removed 2 bases from V and 3 bases from J; junction bases left unmatched: 17. The CDR3: CASSYPRSPDREGDYGYTF. The CDR3 DNA follows: TGTGCCAGCAGTTACCCTAGGTCCCCGGACAGGGAGGGCGACTATGGCTACACCTTC.